This TCR beta chain derives from a study of blood T cell repertoires in COVID-19. CDR3 length: 18 residues. The junction had 11 bases not matched to a gene; V was cut back by 1 base and J by 4 bases. Germline lookup yields CDR1 SGHRS and CDR2 YFSETQ. Clones were sequenced by immunoSEQ multiplex PCR, and TCRdb holds only the in-frame ones, with some missing. The sample gives 90,000 to 120,000 clones, 65% to 90% of which show up once; less than 3.5% is in the top ten. The receptor's source is a woman between 45 and 65 years old who had recovered from COVID-19. The rearrangement joins TRBV5-1 to TRBJ1-6; TRBD1 matches 7 bases. Sequenced sample: PBMCs or T cells enriched from blood (not recorded which). CDR3 bases: TGCGCCAGCAGCTTGAGACAGGGAAAAAGCTCGTATAATTCACCCCTCCACTTT. It translates to CASSLRQGKSSYNSPLHF.